Listed below are T cell receptor beta chains from one sample, sequenced in a study of cytotoxic CD8 clonotypes in ibrutinib-treated CLL. Sequenced by immunoSEQ multiplex PCR; TCRdb stores in-frame clones only, minus some. The sample holds approximately 190,000 clones; more than 65% are singletons and the top ten take 5.9%. The starting material was PBMCs, obtained after 12 months of ibrutinib treatment. The receptor source for this set is a human donor with chronic lymphocytic leukemia. CDR3s include the opening cysteine and the closing phenylalanine or tryptophan. Each record gives: J gene, clone size, D gene, V gene, CDR3 DNA, CDR3 protein. D genes are given only for firm matches. A clone size is listed for some rows: how often the clone was seen (once, few, many), or a class if it is expanded.

TRBJ2-1 | once | TRBD2 | TRBV4-2 | TGTGCCAGCAGCCAAGCCCGGGGGGGAGTGGCTGAGCAGTTCTTC | CASSQARGGVAEQFF
TRBJ2-7 | - | - | TRBV7-3 | TGTGCCAGCAGCGCACTCGGACCCCACGAGCAGTACTTC | CASSALGPHEQYF
TRBJ1-6 | - | - | TRBV6-5 | TGTGCCAGCAGTTACTCGAACCCCGGCTATAATTCACCCCTCCACTTT | CASSYSNPGYNSPLHF
TRBJ1-1 | - | - | TRBV5-1 | TGCGCCAGCAGCGGGGGGCACACTGAAGCTTTCTTT | CASSGGHTEAFF
TRBJ2-7 | - | TRBD1 | TRBV30 | TGTGCCTGGAGCGGACAGGTGAATTTTGGGGAGCAGTACTTC | CAWSGQVNFGEQYF
TRBJ1-4 | - | - | TRBV19 | TGTGCCAGTAGATCGACCGGAGGGGAAAAACTGTTTTTT | CASRSTGGEKLFF
TRBJ2-7 | - | - | TRBV4-3 | TGCGCCAGCAGCCAAGAACGGGGGACATACTCCTACGAGCAGTACTTC | CASSQERGTYSYEQYF
TRBJ2-7 | - | - | TRBV18 | TGTGCCAGCTCACCACAATTGGGAGACGAGCAGTACTTC | CASSPQLGDEQYF
TRBJ1-2 | - | TRBD1 | TRBV28 | TGTGCCAGCAGTTTCCGGACAGGGGACTATGGCTACACCTTC | CASSFRTGDYGYTF
TRBJ1-2 | - | - | TRBV19 | TGTGCCAGTAGTACTCGTAACTATGGCTACACCTTC | CASSTRNYGYTF
TRBJ2-1 | - | TRBD2 | TRBV5-4 | TGTGCCAGCAGCTTGGCCCTGGGACTAGCGGGAGGTAATGAGCAGTTCTTC | CASSLALGLAGGNEQFF
TRBJ1-5 | - | - | TRBV5-4 | TGTGCCAGCAGCTTGGGTGGAGGGTCGAGCAATCAGCCCCAGCATTTT | CASSLGGGSSNQPQHF